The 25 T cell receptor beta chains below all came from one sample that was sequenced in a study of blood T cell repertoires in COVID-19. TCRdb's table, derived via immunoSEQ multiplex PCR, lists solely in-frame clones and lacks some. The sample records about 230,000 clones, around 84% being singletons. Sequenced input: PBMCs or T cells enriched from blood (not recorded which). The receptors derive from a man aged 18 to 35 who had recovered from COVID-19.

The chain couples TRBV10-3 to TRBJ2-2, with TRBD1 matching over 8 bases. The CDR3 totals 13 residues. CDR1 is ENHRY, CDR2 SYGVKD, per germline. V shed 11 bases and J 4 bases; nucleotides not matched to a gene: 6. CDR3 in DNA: TGTGCCTCGACAGGGGTGGGCACCGGGGAGCTGTTTTTT. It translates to CASTGVGTGELFF.

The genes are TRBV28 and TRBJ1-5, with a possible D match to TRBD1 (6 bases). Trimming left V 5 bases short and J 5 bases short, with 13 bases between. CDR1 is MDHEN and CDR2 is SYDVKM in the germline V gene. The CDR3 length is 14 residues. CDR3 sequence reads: CASSLIGGHQPQHF. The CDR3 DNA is TGTGCCAGCAGTCTAATCGGGGGGCATCAGCCCCAGCATTTT.

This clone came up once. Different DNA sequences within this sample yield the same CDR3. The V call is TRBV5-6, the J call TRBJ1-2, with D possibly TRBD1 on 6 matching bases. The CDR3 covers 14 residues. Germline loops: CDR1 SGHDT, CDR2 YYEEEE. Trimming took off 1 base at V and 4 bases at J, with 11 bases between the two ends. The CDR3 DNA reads TGTGCCAGCAGCTTGAGGGGGGGCGGCTATGGCTACACCTTC. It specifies CASSLRGGGYGYTF.

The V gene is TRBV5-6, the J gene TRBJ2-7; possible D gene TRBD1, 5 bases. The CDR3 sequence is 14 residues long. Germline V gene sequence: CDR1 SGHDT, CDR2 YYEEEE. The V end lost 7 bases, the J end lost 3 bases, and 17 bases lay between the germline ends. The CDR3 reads CASESRGNGYEQYF. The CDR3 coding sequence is TGTGCCAGCGAATCTAGGGGTAATGGCTACGAGCAGTACTTC.

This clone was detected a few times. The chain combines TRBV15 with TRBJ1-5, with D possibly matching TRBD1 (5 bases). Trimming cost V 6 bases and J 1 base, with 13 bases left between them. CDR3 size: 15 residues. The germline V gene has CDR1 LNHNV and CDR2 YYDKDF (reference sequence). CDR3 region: CATRGSRVSNQPQHF. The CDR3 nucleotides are TGTGCCACCAGAGGTAGCAGGGTGAGCAATCAGCCCCAGCATTTT.

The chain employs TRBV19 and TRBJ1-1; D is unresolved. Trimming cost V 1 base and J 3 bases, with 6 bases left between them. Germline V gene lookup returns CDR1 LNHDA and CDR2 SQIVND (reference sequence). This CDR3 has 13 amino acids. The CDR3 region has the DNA TGTGCCAGTAGTATAGCACAGTACACTGAAGCTTTCTTT. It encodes CASSIAQYTEAFF.

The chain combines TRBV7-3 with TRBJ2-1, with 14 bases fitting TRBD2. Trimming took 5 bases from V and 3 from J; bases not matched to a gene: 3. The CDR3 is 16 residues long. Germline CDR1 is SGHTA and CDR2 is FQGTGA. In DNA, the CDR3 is TGTGCCAGCAGCCCGACTAGCGGGAGGGTCTACAATGAGCAGTTCTTC. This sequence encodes CASSPTSGRVYNEQFF.

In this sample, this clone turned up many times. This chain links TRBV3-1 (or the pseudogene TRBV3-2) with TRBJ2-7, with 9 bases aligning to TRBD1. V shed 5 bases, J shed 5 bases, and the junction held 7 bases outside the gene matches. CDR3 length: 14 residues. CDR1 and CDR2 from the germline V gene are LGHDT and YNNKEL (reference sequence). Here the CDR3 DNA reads TGTGCCAGCAGCTTAACAGGGGGCCAGGACGAGCAGTACTTC. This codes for CASSLTGGQDEQYF.

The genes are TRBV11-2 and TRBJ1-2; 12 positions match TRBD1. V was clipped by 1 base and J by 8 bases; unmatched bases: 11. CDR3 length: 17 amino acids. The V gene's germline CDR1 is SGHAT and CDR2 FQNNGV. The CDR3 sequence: CASSLVQPGQGAGGYTF. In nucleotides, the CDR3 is TGTGCCAGCAGCTTAGTACAGCCGGGACAGGGGGCTGGAGGCTACACCTTC.

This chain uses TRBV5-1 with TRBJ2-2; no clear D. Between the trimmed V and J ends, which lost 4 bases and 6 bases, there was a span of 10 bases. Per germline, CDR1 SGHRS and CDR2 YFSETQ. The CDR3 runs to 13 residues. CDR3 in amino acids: CASSRRVSGELFF. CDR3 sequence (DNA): TGCGCCAGCAGCCGAAGAGTCTCCGGGGAGCTGTTTTTT.

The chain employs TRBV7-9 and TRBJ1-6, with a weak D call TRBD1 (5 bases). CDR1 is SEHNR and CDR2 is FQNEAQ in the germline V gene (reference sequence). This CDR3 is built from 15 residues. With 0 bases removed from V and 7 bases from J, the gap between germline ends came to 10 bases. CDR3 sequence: CASSLARVENSPLHF. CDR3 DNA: TGTGCCAGCAGCTTAGCCAGGGTAGAAAATTCACCCCTCCACTTT.

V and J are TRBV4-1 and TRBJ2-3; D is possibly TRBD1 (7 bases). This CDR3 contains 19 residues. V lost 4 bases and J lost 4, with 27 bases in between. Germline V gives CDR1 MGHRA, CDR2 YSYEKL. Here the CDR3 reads CASSRRITILQGRSDTQYF. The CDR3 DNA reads TGCGCCAGCAGCCGACGTATCACAATACTACAGGGGAGGTCAGATACGCAGTATTTT.

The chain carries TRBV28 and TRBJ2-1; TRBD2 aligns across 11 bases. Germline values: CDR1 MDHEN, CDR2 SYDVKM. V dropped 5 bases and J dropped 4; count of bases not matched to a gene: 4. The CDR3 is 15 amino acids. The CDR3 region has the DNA TGTGCCAGCAGTCTTAGCGGGAGGGCTTACAATGAGCAGTTCTTC. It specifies CASSLSGRAYNEQFF.

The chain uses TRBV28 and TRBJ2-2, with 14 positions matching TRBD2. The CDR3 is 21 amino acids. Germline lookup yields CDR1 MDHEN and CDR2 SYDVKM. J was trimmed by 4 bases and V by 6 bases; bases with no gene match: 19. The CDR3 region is CASSSPSAGTSGSGGTGELFF. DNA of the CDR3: TGTGCCAGCAGCTCACCTTCCGCCGGGACTAGCGGGAGTGGTGGCACCGGGGAGCTGTTTTTT.

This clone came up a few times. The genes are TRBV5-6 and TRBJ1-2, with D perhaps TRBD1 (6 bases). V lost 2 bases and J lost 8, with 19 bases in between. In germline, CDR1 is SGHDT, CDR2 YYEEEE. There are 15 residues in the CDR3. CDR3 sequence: CASSFIRRGGHGYTF. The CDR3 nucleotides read TGTGCCAGCAGCTTCATCCGAAGGGGGGGCCACGGCTACACCTTC.

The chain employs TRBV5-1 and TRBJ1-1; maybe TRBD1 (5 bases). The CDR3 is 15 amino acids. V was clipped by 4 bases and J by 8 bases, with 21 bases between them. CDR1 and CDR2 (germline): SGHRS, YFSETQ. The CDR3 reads CASSVQKGHIREAFF. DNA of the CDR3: TGCGCCAGCAGCGTTCAAAAGGGGCATATTCGGGAAGCTTTCTTT.

Here the CDR3 DNA reads TGTGCCAGTAGTATCATATCCGGGGGGCAAACTGAAGCTTTCTTT. It yields the protein CASSIISGGQTEAFF. The V gene is TRBV19, the J gene TRBJ1-1, with D possibly matching TRBD1 (6 bases). The CDR3 is 15 residues long. V was cut by 3 bases and J by 5 bases, with 16 bases left in between. Germline V gene lookup returns CDR1 LNHDA and CDR2 SQIVND (reference sequence). Variable domain in full (rest from reference TRBV19 and TRBJ1-1): DGGITQSPKYLFRKEGQNVTLSCEQNLNHDAMYWYRQDPGQGLRLIYYSQIVNDFQKGDIAEGYSVSREKKESFPLTVTSAQKNPTAFYLCASSIISGGQTEAFFGQGTRLTVV.

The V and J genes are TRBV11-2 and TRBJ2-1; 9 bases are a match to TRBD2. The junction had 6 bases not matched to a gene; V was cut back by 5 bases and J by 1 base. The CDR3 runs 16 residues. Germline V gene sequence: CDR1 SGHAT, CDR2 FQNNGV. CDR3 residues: CASSIRLAESYNEQFF. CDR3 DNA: TGTGCCAGCAGCATCAGACTAGCGGAATCCTACAATGAGCAGTTCTTC. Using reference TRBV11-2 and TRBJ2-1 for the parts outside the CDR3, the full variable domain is EAGVAQSPRYKIIEKRQSVAFWCNPISGHATLYWYQQILGQGPKLLIQFQNNGVVDDSQLPKDRFSAERLKGVDSTLKIQPAKLEDSAVYLCASSIRLAESYNEQFFGPGTRLTVL.

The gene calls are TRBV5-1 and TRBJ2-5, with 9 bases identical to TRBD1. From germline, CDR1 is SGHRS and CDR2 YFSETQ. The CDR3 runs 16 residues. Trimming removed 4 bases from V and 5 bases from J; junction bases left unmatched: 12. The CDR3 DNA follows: TGCGCCAGCAGCGGCGGACAGGGGACCGTGTTGGAGACCCAGTACTTC. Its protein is CASSGGQGTVLETQYF.

The CDR3 sequence: CAWTSGGRTEAFF. The CDR3 nucleotides are TGTGCCTGGACCTCAGGGGGCCGGACTGAAGCTTTCTTT. J is TRBJ1-1 and V is TRBV30; the match to TRBD1 covers 8 bases. V was pared by 4 bases and J by 5 bases, with 6 bases of the junction left unmatched. Germline V gene lookup returns CDR1 GTSNPN and CDR2 SVGIG (reference sequence). The CDR3 is 13 residues long.

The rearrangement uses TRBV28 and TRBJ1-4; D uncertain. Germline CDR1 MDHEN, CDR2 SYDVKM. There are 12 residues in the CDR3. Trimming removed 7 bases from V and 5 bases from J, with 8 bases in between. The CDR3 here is CASNGENEKLFF. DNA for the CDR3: TGTGCCAGCAATGGGGAGAATGAAAAACTGTTTTTT.

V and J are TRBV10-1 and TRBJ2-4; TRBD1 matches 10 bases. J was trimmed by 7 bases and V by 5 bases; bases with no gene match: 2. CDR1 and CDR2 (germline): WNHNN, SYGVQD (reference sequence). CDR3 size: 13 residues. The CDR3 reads CASSPDRGNIQYF. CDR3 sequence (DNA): TGCGCCAGCAGTCCGGACAGGGGGAACATTCAGTACTTC.

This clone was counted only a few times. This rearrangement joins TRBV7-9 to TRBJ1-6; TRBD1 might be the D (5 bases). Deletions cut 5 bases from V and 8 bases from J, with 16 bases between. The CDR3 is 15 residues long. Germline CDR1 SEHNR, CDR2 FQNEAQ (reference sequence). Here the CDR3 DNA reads TGTGCCAGCAGCCTCAGGGAAGGGATTCATTCACCCCTCCACTTT. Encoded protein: CASSLREGIHSPLHF.

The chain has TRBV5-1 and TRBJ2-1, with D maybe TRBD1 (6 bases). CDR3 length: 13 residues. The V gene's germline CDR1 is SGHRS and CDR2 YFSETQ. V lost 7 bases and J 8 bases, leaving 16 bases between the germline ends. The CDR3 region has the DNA TGCGCCAGCGGGACATTGCTTGCGGATGAGCAGTTCTTC. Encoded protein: CASGTLLADEQFF.

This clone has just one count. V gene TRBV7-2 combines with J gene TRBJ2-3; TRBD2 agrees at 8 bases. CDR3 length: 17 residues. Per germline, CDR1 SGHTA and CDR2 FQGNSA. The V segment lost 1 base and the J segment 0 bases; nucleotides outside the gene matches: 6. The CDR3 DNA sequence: TGTGCCAGCAGCTTAGTTACTAGCGGAGCTAGCACAGATACGCAGTATTTT. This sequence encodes CASSLVTSGASTDTQYF.